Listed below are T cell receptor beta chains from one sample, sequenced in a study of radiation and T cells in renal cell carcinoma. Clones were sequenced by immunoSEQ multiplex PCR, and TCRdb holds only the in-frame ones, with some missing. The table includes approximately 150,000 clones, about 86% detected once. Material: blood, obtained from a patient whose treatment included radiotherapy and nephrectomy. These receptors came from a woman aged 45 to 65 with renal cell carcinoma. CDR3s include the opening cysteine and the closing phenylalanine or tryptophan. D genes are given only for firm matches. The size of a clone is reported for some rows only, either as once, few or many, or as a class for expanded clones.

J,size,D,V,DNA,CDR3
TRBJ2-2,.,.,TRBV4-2,TGTGCCAGCAGCCAAGTAACTAGCTACACCGGGGAGCTGTTTTTT,CASSQVTSYTGELFF
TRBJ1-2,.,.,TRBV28,TGTGCCAGCAGTAAGACGACAGGAGGCTATGGCTACACCTTC,CASSKTTGGYGYTF
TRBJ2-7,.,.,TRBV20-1,TGCAGTGCTAGATCAGGCTACGAGCAGTACTTC,CSARSGYEQYF
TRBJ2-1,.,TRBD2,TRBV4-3,TGCGCCAGCAGCCCCATGTCTAGCGGGAGCTACAATGAGCAGTTCTTC,CASSPMSSGSYNEQFF
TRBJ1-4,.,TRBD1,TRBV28,TGTGCCAGCAGAGGGACAGGGGGAGGTGAAAAACTGTTTTTT,CASRGTGGGEKLFF
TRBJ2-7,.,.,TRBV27,TGTGCCAGCAGTTTATCTTTTGGGCCCCACGCTTACTCCTACGAGCAGTACTTC,CASSLSFGPHAYSYEQYF
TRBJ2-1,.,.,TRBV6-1,TGTGCCAGCAGTTTTCTCCAGGGGCGGGATGAGCAGTTCTTC,CASSFLQGRDEQFF
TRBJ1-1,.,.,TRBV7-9,TGTGCCAGCAGCCATGGGGACCGAGTGAACACTGAAGCTTTCTTT,CASSHGDRVNTEAFF
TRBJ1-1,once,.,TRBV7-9,TGTGCCAGCAGCTTAGAAGGCGCCGTGAACACTGAAGCTTTCTTT,CASSLEGAVNTEAFF
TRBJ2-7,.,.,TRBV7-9,TGTGCCAGCTGGGATAGCGGAGGGGGCTCCTACGAGCAGTACTTC,CASWDSGGGSYEQYF
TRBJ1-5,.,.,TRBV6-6,TGTGCCAGCAGTCAACTGCAGACTGCCGCTCAGCCCCAGCATTTT,CASSQLQTAAQPQHF
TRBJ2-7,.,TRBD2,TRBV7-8,TGTGCCAGCAGCTTAACCTTGGGGCGGGGGGCCCACGAGCAGTACTTC,CASSLTLGRGAHEQYF
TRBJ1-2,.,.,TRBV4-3,TGCGCCAGCAGCCCCGGCTATGGCTACACCTTC,CASSPGYGYTF
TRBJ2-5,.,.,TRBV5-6,TGTGCCAGCAGCTTGGGGGTGACCCAAGAGACCCAGTACTTC,CASSLGVTQETQYF
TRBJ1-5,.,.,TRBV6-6,TGTGCCAGCAGACCCACGGACGGACTCAATCAGCCCCAGCATTTT,CASRPTDGLNQPQHF
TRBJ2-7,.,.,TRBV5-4,TGTGCCAGCAGCTTCGTCCAGGGCGGCTACGAGCAGTACTTC,CASSFVQGGYEQYF
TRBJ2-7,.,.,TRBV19,TGTGCCAGTAGTATAAAAGAAGGGGAGGGGACAGTCAACTTC,CASSIKEGEGTVNF
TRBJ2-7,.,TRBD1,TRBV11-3,TGTGCCAGCAGCTTAGGAAACGGCCAGGGGGCCTACGAGCAGTACTTC,CASSLGNGQGAYEQYF
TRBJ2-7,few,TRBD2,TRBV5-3,TGTGCCAGAAGCTTGCCTGGGACTAGCGGGAGGGCAGGGGTGTACGAGCAGTACTTC,CARSLPGTSGRAGVYEQYF
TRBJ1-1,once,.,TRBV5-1,TGCGCCAGCAGCCGACCGGGACAAACTGAAGCTTTCTTT,CASSRPGQTEAFF
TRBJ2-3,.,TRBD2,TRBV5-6,TGTGCCAGCAGCTTAGTAGCGGGGGGGGTCACAGATACGCAGTATTTT,CASSLVAGGVTDTQYF
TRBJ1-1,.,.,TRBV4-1,TGCGCCAGCAGCCAAGCTTCGTACGAGGCTGAAGCTTTCTTT,CASSQASYEAEAFF
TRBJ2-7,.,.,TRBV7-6,TGTGCCAGCAGCTTAGCTGCAGGCTACGAGCAGTACTTC,CASSLAAGYEQYF
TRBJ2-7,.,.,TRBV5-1,TGCGCCAGCAGACTACTTAGCGGCTCCTATGAGCAGTACTTC,CASRLLSGSYEQYF
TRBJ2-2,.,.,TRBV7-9,TGTGCCAGCAGCTTACTGGGACACGTGAACACCGGGGAGCTGTTTTTT,CASSLLGHVNTGELFF
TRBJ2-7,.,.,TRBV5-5,TGTGCCAGCAGCTTGGTATCCGGGACCAACTACGAGCAGTACTTC,CASSLVSGTNYEQYF